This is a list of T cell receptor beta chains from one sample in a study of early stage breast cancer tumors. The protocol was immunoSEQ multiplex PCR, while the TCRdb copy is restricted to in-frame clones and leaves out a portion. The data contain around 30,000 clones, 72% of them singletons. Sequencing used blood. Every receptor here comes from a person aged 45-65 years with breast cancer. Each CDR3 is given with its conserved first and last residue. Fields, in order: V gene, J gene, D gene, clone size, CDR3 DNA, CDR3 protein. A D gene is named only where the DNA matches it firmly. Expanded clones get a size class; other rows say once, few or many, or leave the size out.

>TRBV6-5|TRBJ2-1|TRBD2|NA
TGTGCCAGCAGGACTAGCGGGGGGAACAATGAGCAGTTCTTC
CASRTSGGNNEQFF
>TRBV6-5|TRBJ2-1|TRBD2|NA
TGTGCCAGCAGAACAAGGACTAGCAATGAGCAGTTCTTC
CASRTRTSNEQFF
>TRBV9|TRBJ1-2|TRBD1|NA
TGTGCCAGCAGCGCTAGGACAGGGGCGGGCTATGGCTACACCTTC
CASSARTGAGYGYTF
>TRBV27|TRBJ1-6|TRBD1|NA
TGTGCCAGCAGGGAACAGGGGACCTCCTATAATTCACCCCTCCACTTT
CASREQGTSYNSPLHF
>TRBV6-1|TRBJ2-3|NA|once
TGTGCCAGCACCATGAACCCGCAGGCCACAGATACGCAGTATTTT
CASTMNPQATDTQYF
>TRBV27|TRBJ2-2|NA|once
TGTGCCAGCAGTTTGTCCACAGGGACCGGGGAGCTGTTTTTT
CASSLSTGTGELFF
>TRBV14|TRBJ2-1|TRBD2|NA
TGTGCCAGCAGCTCTGGAGCGGGAGCGTGGCATGAGCAGTTCTTC
CASSSGAGAWHEQFF
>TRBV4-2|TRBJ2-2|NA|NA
TGTGCCAGCAGCCCGGAGGTCACCGGGATCAGGCCCCCCACCGGGGAGCTGTTTTTT
CASSPEVTGIRPPTGELFF
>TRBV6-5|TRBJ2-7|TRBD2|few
TGTGCCAGCAGTTACACCGGGACTAATGTCGCCCACGAGCAGTACTTC
CASSYTGTNVAHEQYF
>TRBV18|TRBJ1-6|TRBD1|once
TGTGCCAGCTCACAGACAGGGGATAATTCACCCCTCCACTTT
CASSQTGDNSPLHF
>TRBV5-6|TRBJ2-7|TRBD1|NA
TGTGCCAGCAGCTCACAATCCGGGACAGGGGCGTACGAGCAGTACTTC
CASSSQSGTGAYEQYF
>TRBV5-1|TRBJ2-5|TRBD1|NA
TGCGCCAGCAGCCCGGACAGGGTGGGTCAAGAGACCCAGTACTTC
CASSPDRVGQETQYF
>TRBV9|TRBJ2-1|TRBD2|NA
TGTGCCAGCAGCGCACCAGGGTCTAGCGGGAGTCGGGAGCAGTTCTTC
CASSAPGSSGSREQFF
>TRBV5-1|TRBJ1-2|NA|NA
TGCGCCAGCAGCTTGGGAGCTAACTATGGCTACACCTTC
CASSLGANYGYTF
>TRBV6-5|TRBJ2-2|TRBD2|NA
TGTGCCAGCAGCAGCGGGGCGCCGGGCACCGGGGAGCTGTTTTTT
CASSSGAPGTGELFF
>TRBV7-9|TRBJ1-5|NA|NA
TGTGCCAGCAGCCTCAGTGGAAATCAGCCCCAGCATTTT
CASSLSGNQPQHF
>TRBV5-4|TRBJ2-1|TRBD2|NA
TGTGCCAGCAGCTTGGACGGAGCTAGCGGGAATGAGCAGTTCTTC
CASSLDGASGNEQFF
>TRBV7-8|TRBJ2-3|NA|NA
TGTGCCAGCAGCTTAGGTGGCACAGATACGCAGTATTTT
CASSLGGTDTQYF
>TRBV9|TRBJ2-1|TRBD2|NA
TGTGCCAGCAGCGTAGAGGCTAGCGGGAGTAATGAGCAGTTCTTC
CASSVEASGSNEQFF
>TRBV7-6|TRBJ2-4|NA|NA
TGTGCCAGCAGCCCGAATGGCCCTCTTTCCAGGGGCATTCAGTACTTC
CASSPNGPLSRGIQYF
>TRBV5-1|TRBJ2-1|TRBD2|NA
TGCGCCAGCAGCCCCGGGACTAGCGGATACAATGAGCAGTTCTTC
CASSPGTSGYNEQFF
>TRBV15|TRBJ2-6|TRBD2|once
TGTGCCACCAGCAGAGAGTATGGGACTAGCGGGTATGGGGCCAACGTCCTGACTTTC
CATSREYGTSGYGANVLTF
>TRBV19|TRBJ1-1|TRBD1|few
TGTGCCAGTAGTACCCGACAGGGATTGAACACTGAAGCTTTCTTT
CASSTRQGLNTEAFF
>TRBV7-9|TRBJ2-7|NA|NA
TGTGCCAGCAGCTTACCGGAGGGCTACGAGCAGTACTTC
CASSLPEGYEQYF
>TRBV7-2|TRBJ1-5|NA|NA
TGTGCCAGCAGCTTAGGGGTAAACAATCAGCCCCAGCATTTT
CASSLGVNNQPQHF
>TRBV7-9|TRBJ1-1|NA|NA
TGTGCCAGCAGCCTCCCCGCGGCGACTGAAGCTTTCTTT
CASSLPAATEAFF
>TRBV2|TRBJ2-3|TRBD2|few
TGTGCCAGCAGTGGAGGACTAGGTCTAAGTACGCAGTATTTT
CASSGGLGLSTQYF
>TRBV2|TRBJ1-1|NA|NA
TGTGCCAGCAGTGGGTCTGGGGGAATTGGAGCTTTCTTT
CASSGSGGIGAFF
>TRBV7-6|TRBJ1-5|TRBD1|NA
TGTGCCAGCAGCTTAGGGACAGGGGATAATCAGCCCCAGCATTTT
CASSLGTGDNQPQHF
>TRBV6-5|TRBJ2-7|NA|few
TGTGCCAGCAGCTCCCCCGGGGGCTTGGGCGAGCAGTACTTC
CASSSPGGLGEQYF
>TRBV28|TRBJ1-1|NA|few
TGTGCCAGCAAGGGGGGGGGCGTAGGCACTGAAGCTTTCTTT
CASKGGGVGTEAFF
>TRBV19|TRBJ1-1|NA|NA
TGTGCCAGTAGTATTAACGCCCAGGCTGAAGCTTTCTTT
CASSINAQAEAFF
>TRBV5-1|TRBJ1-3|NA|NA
TGCGCCAGCAGCCCGGGGGCCGGCTCTGGAAACACCATATATTTT
CASSPGAGSGNTIYF
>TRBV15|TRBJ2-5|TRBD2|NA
TGTGCCACCAGCAGAGAATCGGCTAGCGGGAGACGGTTTCATGAGACCCAGTACTTC
CATSRESASGRRFHETQYF
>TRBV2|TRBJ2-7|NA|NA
TGTGCCAGCAACAACCGGGAGTCCTACGAGCAGTACTTC
CASNNRESYEQYF
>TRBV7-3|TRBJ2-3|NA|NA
TGTGCCAGCAGCCGCAGCGGCCTAAGCACAGATACGCAGTATTTT
CASSRSGLSTDTQYF
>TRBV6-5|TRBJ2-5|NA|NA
TGTGCCAGCAGTTACTCACAGCGGAATTACCAAGAGACCCAGTACTTC
CASSYSQRNYQETQYF
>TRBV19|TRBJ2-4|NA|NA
TGTGCCAGTACCCGACTAGGCGAGGACATTCAGTACTTC
CASTRLGEDIQYF
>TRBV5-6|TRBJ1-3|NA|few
TGTGCCAGCAGCTTCTTGGGAGAGAGCTCTGGAAACACCATATATTTT
CASSFLGESSGNTIYF
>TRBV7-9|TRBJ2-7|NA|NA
TGTGCCAGCAGCTTAGCCCCAAGGGGGACTTTTAGCTCCTACGAGCAGTACTTC
CASSLAPRGTFSSYEQYF
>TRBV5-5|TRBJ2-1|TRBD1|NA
TGTGCCAGCAGCATGTCCTCCGGGACAGGGAGGGATGAGCAGTTCTTC
CASSMSSGTGRDEQFF
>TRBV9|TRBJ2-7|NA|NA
TGTGCCAGCAGCGTAGCCCCAGGGACAACCTACGAGCAGTACTTC
CASSVAPGTTYEQYF
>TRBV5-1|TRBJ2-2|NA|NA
TGCGCCAGCAGCACGCAACTAGCGAACACCGGGGAGCTGTTTTTT
CASSTQLANTGELFF
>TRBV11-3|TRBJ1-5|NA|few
TGTGCCAGCAGCTTAGAACCCGCAGGGGCTTATAGCAATCAGCCCCAGCATTTT
CASSLEPAGAYSNQPQHF